This T cell receptor beta chain was identified in a study of blood T cell repertoires in COVID-19. The table came from immunoSEQ multiplex PCR; TCRdb's copy has only in-frame clones and leaves some out. This table has 95,000 to 120,000 clones, just over 70% appearing once. This CDR3 is 17 amino acids long. J gave up 6 bases and V 2 bases, and 9 bases lay outside the gene matches. Per germline, CDR1 SGHRS and CDR2 YFSETQ. The material sequenced was peripheral blood. This clonotype originated in a middle-aged woman with acute or convalescent COVID-19. V is TRBV5-1 and J is TRBJ2-2, with 11 bases identical to TRBD2. CDR3 DNA: TGCGCCAGCAGCTTCACTAGCGGGGGCCCTCCGGCCGGGGAGCTGTTTTTT. It yields the protein CASSFTSGGPPAGELFF.